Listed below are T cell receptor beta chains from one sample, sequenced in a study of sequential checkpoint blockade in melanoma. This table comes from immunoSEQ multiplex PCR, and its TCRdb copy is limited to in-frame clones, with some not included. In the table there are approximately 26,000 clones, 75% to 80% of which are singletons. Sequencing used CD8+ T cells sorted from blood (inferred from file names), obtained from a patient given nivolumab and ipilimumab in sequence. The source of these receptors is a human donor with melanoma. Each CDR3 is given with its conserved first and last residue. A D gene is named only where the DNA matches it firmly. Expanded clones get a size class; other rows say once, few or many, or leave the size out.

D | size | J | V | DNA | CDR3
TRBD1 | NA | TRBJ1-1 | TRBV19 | TGTGCCAGTAGTATTGGGACAGGGGGGCAAACTGAAGCTTTCTTT | CASSIGTGGQTEAFF
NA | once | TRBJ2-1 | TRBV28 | TGTGCCAGCAGTTTGAGCGGGTTAAATGAGCAGTTCTTC | CASSLSGLNEQFF
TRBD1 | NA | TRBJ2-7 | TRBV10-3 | TGTGCCATCAGTGAGCCGGGACAGGCCCACCCCTACGAGCAGTACTTC | CAISEPGQAHPYEQYF
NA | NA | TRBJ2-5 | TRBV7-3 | TGTGCCAGCAGTCCCGGGATGACTAGAGACGAGACCCAGTACTTC | CASSPGMTRDETQYF
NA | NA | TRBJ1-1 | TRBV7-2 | TGTGCCAGCAGCTTGAATCCGGGACGGGGGGACACTGAAGCTTTCTTT | CASSLNPGRGDTEAFF
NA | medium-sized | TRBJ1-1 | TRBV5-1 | TGCGCCAGCAGCTTGGGTCGGGGGAACACTGAAGCTTTCTTT | CASSLGRGNTEAFF
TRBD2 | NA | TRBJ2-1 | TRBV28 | TGTGCCAGCAGTTTACGGGGACTAGTCGACAATGAGCAGTTCTTC | CASSLRGLVDNEQFF
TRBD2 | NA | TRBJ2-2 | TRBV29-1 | TGCAGCGTTGACGGGGGGACCGGGGAGCTGTTTTTT | CSVDGGTGELFF
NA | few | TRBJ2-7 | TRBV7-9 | TGTGCCAGCAGCTCTACGTGGTCCTCCTACGAGCAGTACTTC | CASSSTWSSYEQYF
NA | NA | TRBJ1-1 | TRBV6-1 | TGTGCCAGCACTTCGACAATGAACACTGAAGCTTTCTTT | CASTSTMNTEAFF
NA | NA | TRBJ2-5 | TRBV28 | TGTGCCAGCACTCAGAGAGGGTGGGAAGAGACCCAGTACTTC | CASTQRGWEETQYF
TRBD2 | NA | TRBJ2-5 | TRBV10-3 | TGTGCCATCAGTGACTCTAGCGGGGTGGAGACCCAGTACTTC | CAISDSSGVETQYF
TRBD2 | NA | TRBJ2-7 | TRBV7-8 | TGTGCCAGCAGCTTAGTTACCAGCGGGAGTCGTTACGAGCAGTACTTC | CASSLVTSGSRYEQYF
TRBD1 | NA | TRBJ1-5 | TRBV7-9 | TGTGCCAGCAGCCCGGGACAGGGGAATCAGCCCCAGCATTTT | CASSPGQGNQPQHF
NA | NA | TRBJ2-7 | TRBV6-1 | TGTGCCACCGTGGAACAGAGCTCCTACGAGCAGTACTTC | CATVEQSSYEQYF
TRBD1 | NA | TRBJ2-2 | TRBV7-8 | TGTGCCAGCAGCCCGTACAGGGGTGGCACCGGGGAGCTGTTTTTT | CASSPYRGGTGELFF
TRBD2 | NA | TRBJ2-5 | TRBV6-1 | TGTGCCAGCAATGACCTTGTGGAAGCGGGGCAGAAGACCCAGTACTTC | CASNDLVEAGQKTQYF
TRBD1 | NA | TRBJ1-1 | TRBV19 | TGTGCCAGTAGAAGTTTTTACTCCGGGACAGGGGGAACTGAAGCTTTCTTT | CASRSFYSGTGGTEAFF
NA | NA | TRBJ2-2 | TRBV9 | TGTGCCAGCAGCGTAGCAAGCTCCGGGGAGCTGTTTTTT | CASSVASSGELFF
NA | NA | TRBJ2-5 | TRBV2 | TGTGCCAGCAGTGAGTCATTCCCAACTCGGCGGTCCCAAGAGACCCAGTACTTC | CASSESFPTRRSQETQYF
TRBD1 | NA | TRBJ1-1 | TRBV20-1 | TGCAGTGCCGCGCTAGGGGGCCAAGCTTTCTTT | CSAALGGQAFF
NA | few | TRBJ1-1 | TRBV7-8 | TGTGCCAGCAGCTCCCCCCTAAGAACGCACACTGAAGCTTTCTTT | CASSSPLRTHTEAFF
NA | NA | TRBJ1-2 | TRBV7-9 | TGTGCCAGCAGCGCGGGGACCCTCTATGGCTACACCTTC | CASSAGTLYGYTF
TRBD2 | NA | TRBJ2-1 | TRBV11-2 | TGTGCCAGCAGCTTAGCTAGCGGGAGGGCCGTTGAGCAGTTCTTC | CASSLASGRAVEQFF
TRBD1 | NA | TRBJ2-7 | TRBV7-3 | TGTGCCAGCAGCTTTGGGACAGGACCCTACGAGCAGTACTTC | CASSFGTGPYEQYF
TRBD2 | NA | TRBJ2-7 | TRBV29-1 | TGCAGCGTTGAGGGGAGCGGCGGGAGAGTCAACGAGCAGTACTTC | CSVEGSGGRVNEQYF
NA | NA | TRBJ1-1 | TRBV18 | TGTGCCAGCTCACCGACCGAGGCCCCGAACACTGAAGCTTTCTTT | CASSPTEAPNTEAFF
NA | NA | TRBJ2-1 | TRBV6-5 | TGTGCCAGCGGTATTTGGGAGGGGGGTCGCTATGAGCAGTTCTTC | CASGIWEGGRYEQFF
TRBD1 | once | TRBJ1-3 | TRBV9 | TGTGCCAGCAGCACCCCTCGGACAGGGTACCCTAGCTCTGGAAACACCATATATTTT | CASSTPRTGYPSSGNTIYF
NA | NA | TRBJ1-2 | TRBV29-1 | TGCAGCGCTCTCGGGACTCCCTATGGCTACACCTTC | CSALGTPYGYTF
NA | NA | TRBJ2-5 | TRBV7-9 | NA | CASSSSETQYF
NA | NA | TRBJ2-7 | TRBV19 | TGTGCCAGTAGTATAGTCCACAGCTCCTACGAGCAGTACTTC | CASSIVHSSYEQYF
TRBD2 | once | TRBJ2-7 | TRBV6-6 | TGTGCCAGCCGGGGCGGGGGGCCGAGGACGGACGAGCAGTACTTC | CASRGGGPRTDEQYF
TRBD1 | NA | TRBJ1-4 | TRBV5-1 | TGCGCCAGCAGCCTAACCGGGACAGGACAGTCAAAACTGTTTTTT | CASSLTGTGQSKLFF
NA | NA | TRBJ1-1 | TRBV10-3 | TGTGCCATCAGTGAATCGGTGAACACTGAAGCTTTCTTT | CAISESVNTEAFF
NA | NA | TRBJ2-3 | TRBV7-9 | TGTGCCAGCAGCCCCAGCGAGGGATGGGATACGCAGTATTTT | CASSPSEGWDTQYF
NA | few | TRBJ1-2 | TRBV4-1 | TGCGCCAGCAGCCTCCCCGGTTCGGTTGGCTACACCTTC | CASSLPGSVGYTF
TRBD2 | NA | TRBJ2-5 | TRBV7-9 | TGTGCCAGCAGCCCGGGGACTAGCCCTTTCCAAGAGACCCAGTACTTC | CASSPGTSPFQETQYF